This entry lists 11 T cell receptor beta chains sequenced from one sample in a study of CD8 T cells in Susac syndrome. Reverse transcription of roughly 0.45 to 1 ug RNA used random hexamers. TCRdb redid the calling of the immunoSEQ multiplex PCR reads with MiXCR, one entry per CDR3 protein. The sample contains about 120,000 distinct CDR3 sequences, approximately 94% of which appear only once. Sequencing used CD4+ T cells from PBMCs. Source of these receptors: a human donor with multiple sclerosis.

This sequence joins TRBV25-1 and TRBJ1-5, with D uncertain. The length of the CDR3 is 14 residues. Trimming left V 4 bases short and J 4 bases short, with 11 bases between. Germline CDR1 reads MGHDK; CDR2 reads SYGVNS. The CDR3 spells CASSGFGANQPQHF. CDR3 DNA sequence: TGTGCCAGCAGTGGGTTCGGAGCTAATCAGCCCCAGCATTTT.

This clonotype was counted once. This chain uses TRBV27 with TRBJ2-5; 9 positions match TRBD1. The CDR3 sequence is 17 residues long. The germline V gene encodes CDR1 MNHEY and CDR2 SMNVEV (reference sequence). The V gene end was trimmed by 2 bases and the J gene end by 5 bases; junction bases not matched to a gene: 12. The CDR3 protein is CASSLSSRTGVRETQYF. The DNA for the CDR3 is TGTGCCAGCAGTTTAAGTTCAAGGACAGGGGTGCGGGAGACCCAGTACTTC.

CDR3: CASSWSGRNTGELFF. Here the CDR3 DNA reads TGTGCCAGTAGTTGGAGCGGGAGGAACACCGGGGAGCTGTTTTTT. V and J are TRBV19 and TRBJ2-2, with 8 bases that match TRBD2. The CDR3 covers 15 residues. V trimming: 5 bases; J trimming: 1 base; junction bases outside the gene matches: 3. From germline, CDR1 is LNHDA and CDR2 SQIVND (reference sequence).

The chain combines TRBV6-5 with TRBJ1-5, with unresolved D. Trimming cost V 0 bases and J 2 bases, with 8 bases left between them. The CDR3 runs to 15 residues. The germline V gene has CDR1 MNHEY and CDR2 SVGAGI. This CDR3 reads CASSYSSEGNQPQHF. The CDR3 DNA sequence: TGTGCCAGCAGTTACTCGTCGGAGGGCAATCAGCCCCAGCATTTT.

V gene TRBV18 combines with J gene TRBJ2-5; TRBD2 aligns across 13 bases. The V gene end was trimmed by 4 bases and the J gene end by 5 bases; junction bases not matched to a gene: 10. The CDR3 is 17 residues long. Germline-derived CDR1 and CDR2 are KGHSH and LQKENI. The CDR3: CASSHLGTSGTPETQYF. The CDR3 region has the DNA TGTGCCAGCTCACACCTGGGGACTAGCGGGACTCCGGAGACCCAGTACTTC. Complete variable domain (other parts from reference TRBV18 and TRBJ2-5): NAGVMQNPRHLVRRRGQEARLRCSPMKGHSHVYWYRQLPEEGLKFMVYLQKENIIDESGMPKERFSAEFPKEGPSILRIQQVVRGDSAAYFCASSHLGTSGTPETQYFGPGTRLLVL.

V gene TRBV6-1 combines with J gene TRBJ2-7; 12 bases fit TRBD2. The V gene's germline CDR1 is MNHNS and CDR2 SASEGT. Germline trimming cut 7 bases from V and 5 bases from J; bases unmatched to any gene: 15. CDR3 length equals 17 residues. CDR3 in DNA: TGTGCCAGCACCAAGTGGACCTCTAGCGGGAGGGCCCACGAGCAGTACTTC. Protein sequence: CASTKWTSSGRAHEQYF.

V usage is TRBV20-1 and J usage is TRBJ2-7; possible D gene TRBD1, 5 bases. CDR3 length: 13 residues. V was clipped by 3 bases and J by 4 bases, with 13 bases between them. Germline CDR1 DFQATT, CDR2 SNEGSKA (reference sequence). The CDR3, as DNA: TGCAGTGCTAGTGGCCAGGGCGCATACGAGCAGTACTTC. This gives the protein CSASGQGAYEQYF.

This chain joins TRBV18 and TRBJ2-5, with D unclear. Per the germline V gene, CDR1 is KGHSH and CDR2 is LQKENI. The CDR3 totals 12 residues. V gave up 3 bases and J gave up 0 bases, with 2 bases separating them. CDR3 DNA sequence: TGTGCCAGCTCACCGGACCAAGAGACCCAGTACTTC. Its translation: CASSPDQETQYF.

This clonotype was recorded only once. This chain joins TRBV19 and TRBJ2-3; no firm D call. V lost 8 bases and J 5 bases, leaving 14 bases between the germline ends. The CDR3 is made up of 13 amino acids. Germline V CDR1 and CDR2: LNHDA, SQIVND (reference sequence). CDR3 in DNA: TGTGCCAGTCGAACACACGAACTAGATACGCAGTATTTT. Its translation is CASRTHELDTQYF.

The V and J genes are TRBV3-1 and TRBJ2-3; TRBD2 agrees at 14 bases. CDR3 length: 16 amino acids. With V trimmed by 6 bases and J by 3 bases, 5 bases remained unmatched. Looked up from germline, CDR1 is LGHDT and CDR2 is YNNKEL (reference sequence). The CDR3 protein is CASSRLAGGQTDTQYF. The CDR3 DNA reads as TGTGCCAGCAGTCGACTAGCGGGGGGGCAAACAGATACGCAGTATTTT.

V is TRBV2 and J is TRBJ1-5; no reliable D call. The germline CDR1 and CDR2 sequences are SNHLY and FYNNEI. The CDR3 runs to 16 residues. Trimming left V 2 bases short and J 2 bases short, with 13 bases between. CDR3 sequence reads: CASSERPTLGNQPQHF. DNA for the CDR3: TGTGCCAGCAGTGAAAGGCCGACCCTAGGCAATCAGCCCCAGCATTTT.